The rows below give T cell receptor beta chains drawn from one sample of a study of blood T cell repertoires in COVID-19. Sequencing was performed with immunoSEQ multiplex PCR; in TCRdb, only in-frame clones are kept and a portion is missing. Here the sample spans roughly 250,000 clones, about 86% being singletons. Source material: PBMCs or T cells enriched from blood (not recorded which). The receptors were gathered from a woman aged 40-49 years with acute COVID-19. Both conserved end residues are part of each CDR3. The order of the fields is J gene, V gene, D gene, clone size, CDR3 DNA, CDR3 protein. The D gene is left open where the match is weak. Clone size is given for some rows only: seen once, a few or many times, or a class if the clone is expanded.

J gene: TRBJ2-3
V gene: TRBV2
D gene: TRBD2
clone size: NA
CDR3 DNA: TGTGCCAGCAGTGAAGCAATAATAGCGGGAGGGACCGATACGCAGTATTTT
CDR3 protein: CASSEAIIAGGTDTQYF

J gene: TRBJ2-7
V gene: TRBV25-1
D gene: NA
clone size: NA
CDR3 DNA: TGTGCCAGCAGTGAATATTCTAGCGAAACAACCTACGAGCAGTACTTC
CDR3 protein: CASSEYSSETTYEQYF

J gene: TRBJ2-5
V gene: TRBV7-8
D gene: TRBD2
clone size: once
CDR3 DNA: TGTGCCAGCAGCCGACAGCGGGATCGCGAGACCCAGTACTTC
CDR3 protein: CASSRQRDRETQYF

J gene: TRBJ2-3
V gene: TRBV7-9
D gene: NA
clone size: NA
CDR3 DNA: TGTGCCAGCAGCTTAGTGGAGGGAGGCACAGATACGCAGTATTTT
CDR3 protein: CASSLVEGGTDTQYF

J gene: TRBJ1-2
V gene: TRBV15
D gene: NA
clone size: NA
CDR3 DNA: TGTGCCACCAGCAGAGATTGGCAGACTAACTATGGCTACACCTTC
CDR3 protein: CATSRDWQTNYGYTF

J gene: TRBJ1-1
V gene: TRBV28
D gene: NA
clone size: once
CDR3 DNA: TGTGCCAGCAGTCCCCAAGGGTCAGGGGAAGCTTTCTTT
CDR3 protein: CASSPQGSGEAFF

J gene: TRBJ1-3
V gene: TRBV3-1/TRBV3-2
D gene: TRBD1
clone size: NA
CDR3 DNA: TGTGCCAGCAGCCATCAGGGGGCTGGAAACACCATATATTTT
CDR3 protein: CASSHQGAGNTIYF

J gene: TRBJ2-1
V gene: TRBV6-5
D gene: NA
clone size: NA
CDR3 DNA: TGTGCCAGCAGTCCCCGGACAGTTTACAATGAGCAGTTCTTC
CDR3 protein: CASSPRTVYNEQFF

J gene: TRBJ2-7
V gene: TRBV19
D gene: NA
clone size: NA
CDR3 DNA: TGTGCCAGTAGTATGGGTGGCGAGGTGTTATGGGAGCAGTACTTC
CDR3 protein: CASSMGGEVLWEQYF

J gene: TRBJ2-1
V gene: TRBV7-2
D gene: NA
clone size: NA
CDR3 DNA: TGTGCCAGCGGAACCGGGTCTGGCAATGAGCAGTTCTTC
CDR3 protein: CASGTGSGNEQFF

J gene: TRBJ1-3
V gene: TRBV3-1/TRBV3-2
D gene: NA
clone size: NA
CDR3 DNA: TGTGCCAGCAGCCAAGACAGGGTTTTATATTTT
CDR3 protein: CASSQDRVLYF

J gene: TRBJ2-5
V gene: TRBV7-9
D gene: NA
clone size: NA
CDR3 DNA: TGTGCCAGCAGCTTAGGCGTAGTCCCAAACCAAGAGACCCAGTACTTC
CDR3 protein: CASSLGVVPNQETQYF

J gene: TRBJ2-5
V gene: TRBV10-1
D gene: TRBD2
clone size: NA
CDR3 DNA: TGCGCCAGCAGTGAGTCCTACCGACTAGCTTGGGAGACCCAGTACTTC
CDR3 protein: CASSESYRLAWETQYF

J gene: TRBJ1-1
V gene: TRBV10-1
D gene: TRBD1
clone size: NA
CDR3 DNA: TGCGCCAGCAGGGGACAGGTGAACACTGAAGCTTTCTTT
CDR3 protein: CASRGQVNTEAFF

J gene: TRBJ2-1
V gene: TRBV5-5
D gene: NA
clone size: NA
CDR3 DNA: TGTGCCAGCAGCACCTTCGCGGGAAACAACAATGAGCAGTTCTTC
CDR3 protein: CASSTFAGNNNEQFF

J gene: TRBJ1-3
V gene: TRBV5-1
D gene: NA
clone size: NA
CDR3 DNA: TGCGCCAGCAGCTTGGTGGGGGCCACAGGCTCTGGAAACACCATATATTTT
CDR3 protein: CASSLVGATGSGNTIYF

J gene: TRBJ2-6
V gene: TRBV7-3
D gene: NA
clone size: few
CDR3 DNA: TGTGCCAGCAGCACTACCGGGGCCAACGTCCTGACTTTC
CDR3 protein: CASSTTGANVLTF

J gene: TRBJ2-3
V gene: TRBV7-3
D gene: TRBD2
clone size: once
CDR3 DNA: TGTGCCAGCAGCTCCGGACTAGCGGGAGGTACGCAGTATTTT
CDR3 protein: CASSSGLAGGTQYF

J gene: TRBJ2-2
V gene: TRBV24-1
D gene: TRBD1
clone size: once
CDR3 DNA: TGTGCCACCAGTGATTTGGCAGGGACAGGGGACACCGGGGAGCTGTTTTTT
CDR3 protein: CATSDLAGTGDTGELFF

J gene: TRBJ2-4
V gene: TRBV10-3
D gene: TRBD2
clone size: NA
CDR3 DNA: TGTGCCATCAGTGAGTTCCTAGCGGGAGGGCCGGGGAGAGCCAAAAACATTCAGTACTTC
CDR3 protein: CAISEFLAGGPGRAKNIQYF

J gene: TRBJ2-7
V gene: TRBV6-5
D gene: TRBD2
clone size: NA
CDR3 DNA: TGTGCCAGCACCCGGCTAGCGGGAGGATGGTACGAGCAGTACTTC
CDR3 protein: CASTRLAGGWYEQYF

J gene: TRBJ2-5
V gene: TRBV18
D gene: NA
clone size: NA
CDR3 DNA: TGTGCCAGCTCGGCGGGCAACCAAGAGACCCAGTACTTC
CDR3 protein: CASSAGNQETQYF

J gene: TRBJ2-3
V gene: TRBV5-8
D gene: NA
clone size: NA
CDR3 DNA: TGTGCCAGCAGCTTTAGTAGCACAGATACGCAGTATTTT
CDR3 protein: CASSFSSTDTQYF

J gene: TRBJ2-5
V gene: TRBV19
D gene: TRBD2
clone size: NA
CDR3 DNA: TGTGCCAGTTCCAAAAACGGGGTGGGAGGGTATCAAGAGACCCAGTACTTC
CDR3 protein: CASSKNGVGGYQETQYF

J gene: TRBJ1-3
V gene: TRBV14
D gene: NA
clone size: NA
CDR3 DNA: TGTGCCAGCAGCCAGGAACAGGGTAAAGGAAACACCATATATTTT
CDR3 protein: CASSQEQGKGNTIYF

J gene: TRBJ2-3
V gene: TRBV5-1
D gene: NA
clone size: few
CDR3 DNA: TGCGCCAGCAGCCCCGGGGCAGGGGCAGATACGCAGTATTTT
CDR3 protein: CASSPGAGADTQYF

J gene: TRBJ2-1
V gene: TRBV3-1/TRBV3-2
D gene: NA
clone size: NA
CDR3 DNA: TGTGCCAGCAGCCCGAGGTTCTTC
CDR3 protein: CASSPRFF

J gene: TRBJ2-3
V gene: TRBV19
D gene: TRBD2
clone size: NA
CDR3 DNA: TGTGCCAGTAGTAAAAGAGCGGGGGTAGCAAACACAGATACGCAGTATTTT
CDR3 protein: CASSKRAGVANTDTQYF

J gene: TRBJ2-5
V gene: TRBV18
D gene: TRBD2
clone size: NA
CDR3 DNA: TGTGCCAGCTCACTTGGGACTAGCGGCGGAGAGACCCAGTACTTC
CDR3 protein: CASSLGTSGGETQYF

J gene: TRBJ2-5
V gene: TRBV6-2/TRBV6-3
D gene: TRBD2
clone size: NA
CDR3 DNA: TGTGCCAGCAGCAGGGATCGGCTAGCGGGACTCCAAGAGACCCAGTACTTC
CDR3 protein: CASSRDRLAGLQETQYF

J gene: TRBJ2-1
V gene: TRBV13
D gene: NA
clone size: once
CDR3 DNA: TGTGCCAGCAGCGGTTGGGGAGTAGAGGAGCAGTTCTTC
CDR3 protein: CASSGWGVEEQFF

J gene: TRBJ1-4
V gene: TRBV7-8
D gene: TRBD1
clone size: NA
CDR3 DNA: TGTGCCAGCAGCTTAGAGGACAGGGTATGGGAAAAACTGTTTTTT
CDR3 protein: CASSLEDRVWEKLFF

J gene: TRBJ2-1
V gene: TRBV30
D gene: NA
clone size: NA
CDR3 DNA: TGTGCCTGGAGTGTATTGTTTGCGGGCCTTCCATATGGGAATGAGCAGTTCTTC
CDR3 protein: CAWSVLFAGLPYGNEQFF

J gene: TRBJ1-2
V gene: TRBV21-1
D gene: NA
clone size: NA
CDR3 DNA: TGTGCCAGCAGCAAAACACCATGGACAGGGAGTGGCTACACCTTC
CDR3 protein: CASSKTPWTGSGYTF

J gene: TRBJ2-1
V gene: TRBV23-1
D gene: NA
clone size: NA
CDR3 DNA: TGCGCCAGCAGTCAAATCGACCGCGGTGAGCAGTTCTTC
CDR3 protein: CASSQIDRGEQFF

J gene: TRBJ1-3
V gene: TRBV25-1
D gene: NA
clone size: NA
CDR3 DNA: TGTGCCAGCAGTGGCGAGCTATCTGGAAACACCATATATTTT
CDR3 protein: CASSGELSGNTIYF

J gene: TRBJ1-4
V gene: TRBV9
D gene: TRBD1
clone size: NA
CDR3 DNA: TGTGCCAGCAGTCGACAGGGGAATGAAGAAAAACTGTTTTTT
CDR3 protein: CASSRQGNEEKLFF

J gene: TRBJ2-1
V gene: TRBV7-9
D gene: NA
clone size: NA
CDR3 DNA: TGTGCCAGCAGCTTAGCGGGAGACTACAATGAGCAGTTCTTC
CDR3 protein: CASSLAGDYNEQFF

J gene: TRBJ2-1
V gene: TRBV11-2
D gene: NA
clone size: NA
CDR3 DNA: TGTGCCAGCAGCTTCAGGGGTGAGCAGTTCTTC
CDR3 protein: CASSFRGEQFF